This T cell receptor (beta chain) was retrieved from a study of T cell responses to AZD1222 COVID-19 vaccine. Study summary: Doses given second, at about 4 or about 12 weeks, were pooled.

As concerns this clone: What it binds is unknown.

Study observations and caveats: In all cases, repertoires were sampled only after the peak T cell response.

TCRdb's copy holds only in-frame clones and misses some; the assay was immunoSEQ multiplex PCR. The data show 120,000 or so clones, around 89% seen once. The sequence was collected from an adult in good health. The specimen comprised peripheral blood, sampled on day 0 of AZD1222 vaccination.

This chain's CDR3 is CASSLAQGDPELFF. The CDR3 nucleotides are TGTGCCAGCAGCTTAGCCCAGGGAGATCCGGAGCTGTTTTTT. V gene TRBV7-2 combines with J gene TRBJ2-2; D could derive from TRBD1 or TRBD2 (5 bases each). The CDR3 extends over 14 amino acids. Trimming stripped 0 bases from V and 10 bases from J, with 12 bases between. Germline CDR1 SGHTA, CDR2 FQGNSA.